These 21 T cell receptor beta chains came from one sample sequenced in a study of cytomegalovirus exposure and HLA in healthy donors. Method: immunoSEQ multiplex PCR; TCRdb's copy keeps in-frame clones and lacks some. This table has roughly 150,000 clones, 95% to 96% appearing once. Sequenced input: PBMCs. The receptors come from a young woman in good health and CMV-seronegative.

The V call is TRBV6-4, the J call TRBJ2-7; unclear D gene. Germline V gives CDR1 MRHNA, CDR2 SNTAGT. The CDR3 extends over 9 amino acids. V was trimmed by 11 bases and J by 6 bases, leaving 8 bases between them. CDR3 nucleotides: TGTGCCCCCACAACCGAGCAGTACTTC. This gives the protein CAPTTEQYF.

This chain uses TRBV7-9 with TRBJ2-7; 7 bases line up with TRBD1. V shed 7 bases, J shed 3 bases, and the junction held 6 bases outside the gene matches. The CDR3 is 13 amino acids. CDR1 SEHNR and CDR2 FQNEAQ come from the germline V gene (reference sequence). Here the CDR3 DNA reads TGTGCCAGCACCCTGACAGGGCGCTACGAGCAGTACTTC. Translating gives CASTLTGRYEQYF.

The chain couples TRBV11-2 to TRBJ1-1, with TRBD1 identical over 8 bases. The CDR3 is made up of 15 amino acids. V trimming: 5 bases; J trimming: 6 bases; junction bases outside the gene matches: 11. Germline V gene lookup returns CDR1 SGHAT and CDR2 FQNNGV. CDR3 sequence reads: CASSPSPQGAAEAFF. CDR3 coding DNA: TGTGCCAGCAGCCCTTCTCCCCAGGGGGCCGCTGAAGCTTTCTTT.

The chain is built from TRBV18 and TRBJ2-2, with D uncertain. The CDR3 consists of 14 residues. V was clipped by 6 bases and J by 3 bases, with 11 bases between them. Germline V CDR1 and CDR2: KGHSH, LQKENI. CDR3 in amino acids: CASSPGMDTGELFF. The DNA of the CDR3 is TGTGCCAGCTCTCCAGGCATGGACACCGGGGAGCTGTTTTTT.

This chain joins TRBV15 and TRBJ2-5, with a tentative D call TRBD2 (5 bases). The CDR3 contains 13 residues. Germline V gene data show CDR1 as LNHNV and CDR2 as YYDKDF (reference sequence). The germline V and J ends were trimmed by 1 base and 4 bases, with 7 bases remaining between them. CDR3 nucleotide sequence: TGTGCCACCAGCAGAGTAGAGGGAGAGACCCAGTACTTC. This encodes CATSRVEGETQYF.

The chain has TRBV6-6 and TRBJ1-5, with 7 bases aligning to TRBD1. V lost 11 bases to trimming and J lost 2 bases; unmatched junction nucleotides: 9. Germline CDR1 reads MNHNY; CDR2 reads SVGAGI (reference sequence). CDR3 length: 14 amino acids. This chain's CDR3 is CAVKGAPGNQPQHF. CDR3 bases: TGTGCCGTAAAGGGGGCGCCCGGCAATCAGCCCCAGCATTTT.

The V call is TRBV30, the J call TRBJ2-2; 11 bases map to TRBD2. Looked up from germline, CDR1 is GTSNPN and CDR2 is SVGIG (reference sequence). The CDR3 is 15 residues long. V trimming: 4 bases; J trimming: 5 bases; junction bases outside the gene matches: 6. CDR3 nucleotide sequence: TGTGCCTGGACTAGCGGGGGGCCGGGTACCGGGGAGCTGTTTTTT. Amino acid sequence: CAWTSGGPGTGELFF.

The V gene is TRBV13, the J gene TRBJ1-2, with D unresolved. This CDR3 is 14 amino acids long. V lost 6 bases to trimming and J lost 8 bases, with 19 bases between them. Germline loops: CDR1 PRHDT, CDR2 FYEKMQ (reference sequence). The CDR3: CASRDLANPGGYTF. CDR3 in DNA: TGTGCCAGCAGAGATCTCGCGAATCCGGGAGGCTACACCTTC.

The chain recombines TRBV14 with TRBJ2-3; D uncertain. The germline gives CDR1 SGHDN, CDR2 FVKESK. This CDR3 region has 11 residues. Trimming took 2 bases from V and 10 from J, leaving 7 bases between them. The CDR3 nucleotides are TGTGCCAGCAGCCAAAGCCTGGCGCAGTATTTT. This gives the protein CASSQSLAQYF.

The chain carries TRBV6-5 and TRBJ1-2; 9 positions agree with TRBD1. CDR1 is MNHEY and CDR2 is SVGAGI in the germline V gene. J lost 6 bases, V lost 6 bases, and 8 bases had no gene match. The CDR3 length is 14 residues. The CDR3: CASRRPGQGHGYTF. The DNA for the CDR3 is TGTGCCAGCAGGCGACCGGGACAGGGACATGGCTACACCTTC.

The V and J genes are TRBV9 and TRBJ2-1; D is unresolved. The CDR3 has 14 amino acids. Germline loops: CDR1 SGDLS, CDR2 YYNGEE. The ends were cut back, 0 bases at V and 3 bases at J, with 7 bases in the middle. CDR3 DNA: TGTGCCAGCAGCGTAGGGAACTACTACAATGAGCAGTTCTTC. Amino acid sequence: CASSVGNYYNEQFF.

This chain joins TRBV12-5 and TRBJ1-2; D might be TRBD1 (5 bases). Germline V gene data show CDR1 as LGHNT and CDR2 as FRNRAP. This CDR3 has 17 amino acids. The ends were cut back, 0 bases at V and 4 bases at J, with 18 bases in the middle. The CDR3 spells CASGLVLGQPTGYGYTF. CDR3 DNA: TGTGCTAGTGGTTTGGTACTGGGGCAACCTACAGGCTATGGCTACACCTTC.

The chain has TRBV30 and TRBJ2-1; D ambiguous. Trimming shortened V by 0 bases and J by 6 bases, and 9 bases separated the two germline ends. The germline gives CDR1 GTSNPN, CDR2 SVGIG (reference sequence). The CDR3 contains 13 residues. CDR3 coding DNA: TGTGCCTGGAGTGTCCACCCGGGCAATGAGCAGTTCTTC. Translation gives CAWSVHPGNEQFF.

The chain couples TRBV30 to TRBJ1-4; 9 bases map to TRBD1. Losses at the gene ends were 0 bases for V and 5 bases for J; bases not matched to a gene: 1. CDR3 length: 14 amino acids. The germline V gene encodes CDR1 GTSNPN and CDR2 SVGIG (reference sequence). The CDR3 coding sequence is TGTGCCTGGAGTGTCGGGACAGGGAATGAAAAACTGTTTTTT. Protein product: CAWSVGTGNEKLFF.

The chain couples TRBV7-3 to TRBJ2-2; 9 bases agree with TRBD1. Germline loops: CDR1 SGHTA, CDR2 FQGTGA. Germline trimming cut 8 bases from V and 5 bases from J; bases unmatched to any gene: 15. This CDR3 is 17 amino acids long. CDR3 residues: CASQGYPTGGKTGELFF. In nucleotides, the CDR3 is TGTGCCAGCCAAGGATATCCCACAGGGGGCAAGACCGGGGAGCTGTTTTTT.

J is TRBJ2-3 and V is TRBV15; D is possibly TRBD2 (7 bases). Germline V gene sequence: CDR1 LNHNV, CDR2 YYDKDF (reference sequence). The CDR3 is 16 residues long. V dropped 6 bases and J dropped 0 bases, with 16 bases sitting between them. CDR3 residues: CATSLRGGHSTDTQYF. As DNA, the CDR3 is TGTGCCACCAGTCTCCGCGGGGGCCATAGCACAGATACGCAGTATTTT.

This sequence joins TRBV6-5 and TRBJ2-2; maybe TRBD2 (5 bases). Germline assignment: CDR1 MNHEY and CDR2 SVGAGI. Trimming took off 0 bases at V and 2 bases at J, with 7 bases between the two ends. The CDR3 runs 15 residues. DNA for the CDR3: TGTGCCAGCAGTTACTCGAGGGAAAACACCGGGGAGCTGTTTTTT. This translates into CASSYSRENTGELFF.

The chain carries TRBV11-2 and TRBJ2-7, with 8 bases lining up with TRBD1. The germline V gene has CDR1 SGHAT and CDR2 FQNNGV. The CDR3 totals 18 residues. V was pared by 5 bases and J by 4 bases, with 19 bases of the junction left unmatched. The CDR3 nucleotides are TGTGCCAGCAGCGGTCCGGGTCAGCCGGGACAGGTATTATACGAGCAGTACTTC. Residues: CASSGPGQPGQVLYEQYF.

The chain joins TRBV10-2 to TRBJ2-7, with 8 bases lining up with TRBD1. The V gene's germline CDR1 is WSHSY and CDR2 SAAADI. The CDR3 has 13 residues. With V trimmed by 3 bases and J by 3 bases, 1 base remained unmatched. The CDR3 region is CASSDTGGYEQYF. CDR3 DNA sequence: TGCGCCAGCAGTGACACAGGGGGCTACGAGCAGTACTTC.

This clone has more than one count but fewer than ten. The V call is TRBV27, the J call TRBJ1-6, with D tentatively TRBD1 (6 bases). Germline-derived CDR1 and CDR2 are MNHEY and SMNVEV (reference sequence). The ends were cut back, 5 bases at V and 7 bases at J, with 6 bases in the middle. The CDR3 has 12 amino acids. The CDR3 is CASSRGNSPLHF. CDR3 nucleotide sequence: TGTGCCAGCAGTAGGGGGAATTCACCCCTCCACTTT.

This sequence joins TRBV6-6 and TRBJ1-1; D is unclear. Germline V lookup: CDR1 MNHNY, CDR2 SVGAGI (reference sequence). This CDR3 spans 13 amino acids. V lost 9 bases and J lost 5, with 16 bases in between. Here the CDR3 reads CASSSRGKTEAFF. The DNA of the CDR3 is TGTGCCAGTTCTTCGCGGGGAAAGACTGAAGCTTTCTTT.